A single sample is the source of the 17 T cell receptor beta chains below, sequenced in a study of blood T cell repertoires in COVID-19. Produced via immunoSEQ multiplex PCR; TCRdb's table is partial and in-frame only. The profile covers 100,000 to 150,000 clones, with around 83% appearing a single time and around 3% taken by the ten largest. Sequences were obtained from peripheral blood. These receptor sequences come from a woman at least 80 years old with COVID-19, enrolled during active disease.

The table lists this clone with a count of one. The CDR3 spells CASSSRLAGVETQYF. For the CDR3, the DNA is TGTGCCAGCAGCTCGCGACTAGCGGGAGTAGAGACCCAGTACTTC. The rearrangement joins TRBV11-2 to TRBJ2-5, with 12 nucleotides matching TRBD2. With V trimmed by 4 bases and J by 4 bases, 4 bases remained unmatched. CDR1 is SGHAT and CDR2 is FQNNGV in the germline V gene. This CDR3 contains 15 residues.

The rearrangement joins TRBV7-2 to TRBJ2-3; 11 bases map to TRBD2. CDR3 length: 14 amino acids. Germline V gives CDR1 SGHTA, CDR2 FQGNSA. V lost 4 bases to trimming and J lost 8 bases; unmatched junction nucleotides: 5. The CDR3 protein is CASSSTTSGTTQYF. CDR3 coding DNA: TGTGCCAGCAGCTCGACGACTAGCGGGACTACGCAGTATTTT.

The chain uses TRBV9 and TRBJ2-3; D call uncertain. CDR3 length equals 15 residues. V was clipped by 1 base and J by 3 bases, with 12 bases between them. Germline V gene sequence: CDR1 SGDLS, CDR2 YYNGEE. The CDR3 loop is CASSVIAAPTDTQYF. In DNA, the CDR3 is TGTGCCAGCAGCGTAATTGCGGCGCCTACAGATACGCAGTATTTT.

This rearrangement joins TRBV10-3 to TRBJ2-5, with TRBD1 matching over 7 bases. The V gene's germline CDR1 is ENHRY and CDR2 SYGVKD. The CDR3 sequence is 13 residues long. Trimming removed 10 bases from V and 3 bases from J; junction bases left unmatched: 8. The CDR3 spells CATADRNEETQYF. Written as DNA, the CDR3 is TGTGCCACCGCGGACAGGAACGAAGAGACCCAGTACTTC.

The V gene is TRBV6-2 or TRBV6-3, the J gene TRBJ2-3, with TRBD2 identical over 10 bases. The V and J ends lost 2 bases and 0 bases, in that order; junction bases with no gene match: 11. Germline loops: CDR1 MNHEY, CDR2 SVGEGT. This CDR3 is 19 amino acids long. CDR3 coding DNA: TGTGCCAGCAGTTACAAAGCGGGAGGGCAAATCCCTAGCACAGATACGCAGTATTTT. Encoded protein: CASSYKAGGQIPSTDTQYF.

V usage is TRBV29-1 and J usage is TRBJ2-5; 14 positions match TRBD2. The V segment lost 7 bases and the J segment 5 bases; nucleotides outside the gene matches: 6. Per the germline V gene, CDR1 is SQVTM and CDR2 is ANQGSEA. CDR3 length equals 14 residues. CDR3: CSGGLAGVLETQYF. CDR3 sequence (DNA): TGCAGCGGGGGACTAGCGGGAGTTTTGGAGACCCAGTACTTC.

The rearrangement joins TRBV28 to TRBJ1-2, with D possibly matching TRBD1 (6 bases). Germline V gene data show CDR1 as MDHEN and CDR2 as SYDVKM. The CDR3 length is 13 residues. V shed 6 bases and J shed 4 bases, with 12 bases lying between them. CDR3 sequence: CASRRTAAYGYTF. CDR3 coding DNA: TGTGCCAGCAGGAGGACAGCAGCCTATGGCTACACCTTC.

The chain recombines TRBV7-8 with TRBJ1-2; TRBD1 aligns across 11 bases. The germline V gene has CDR1 SGHVS and CDR2 FQNEAQ. The CDR3 loop spans 15 amino acids. The junction had 6 bases not matched to a gene; V was cut back by 5 bases and J by 4 bases. Written as DNA, the CDR3 is TGTGCCAGCAGCAGTGGGACAGGGGGTATCTATGGCTACACCTTC. Translating it yields CASSSGTGGIYGYTF. Drawing the rest from reference TRBV7-8 and TRBJ1-2, the complete variable domain is GAGVSQSPRYKVAKRGQDVALRCDPISGHVSLFWYQQALGQGPEFLTYFQNEAQLDKSGLPSDRFFAERPEGSVSTLKIQRTQQEDSAVYLCASSSGTGGIYGYTFGSGTRLTVV.

The rearrangement joins TRBV7-5 to TRBJ2-5; the DNA was not compared with TRBD2, the D call given in the table. TRBV7-5 is a recognized pseudogene. The CDR3 sequence is 14 residues long. The CDR3 sequence is CARIRTEGQETQYF. Written as DNA, the CDR3 is TGTGCCAGAATACGAACAGAGGGCCAAGAGACCCAGTACTTC.

The V call is TRBV6-5, the J call TRBJ2-7; TRBD2 matches at 7 bases. V trimming: 8 bases; J trimming: 5 bases; junction bases outside the gene matches: 9. This CDR3 comprises 13 residues. The germline CDR1 and CDR2 sequences are MNHEY and SVGAGI. Here the CDR3 reads CASRGAGENEQYF. CDR3 nucleotides: TGTGCCAGCCGAGGTGCGGGAGAGAACGAGCAGTACTTC.

The rearrangement uses TRBV19 and TRBJ2-7; 8 positions agree with TRBD2. J gave up 2 bases and V 4 bases, and 4 bases lay outside the gene matches. CDR1 LNHDA and CDR2 SQIVND come from the germline V gene (reference sequence). This CDR3 comprises 14 residues. CDR3 in DNA: TGTGCCAGTAGTAAGCGGGAGAACACCTACGAGCAGTACTTC. It encodes CASSKRENTYEQYF. Full variable domain (remainder filled in from reference TRBV19 and TRBJ2-7): DGGITQSPKYLFRKEGQNVTLSCEQNLNHDAMYWYRQDPGQGLRLIYYSQIVNDFQKGDIAEGYSVSREKKESFPLTVTSAQKNPTAFYLCASSKRENTYEQYFGPGTRLTVT.

The rearrangement uses TRBV6-1 and TRBJ2-6; D uncertain. Germline-derived CDR1 and CDR2 are MNHNS and SASEGT. The CDR3 spans 20 residues. V lost 1 base and J lost 0, with 19 bases in between. CDR3 sequence: CASSEDPPGPRYSGANVLTF. The DNA for the CDR3 is TGTGCCAGCAGTGAAGATCCCCCGGGTCCCCGATACTCTGGGGCCAACGTCCTGACTTTC.

The chain uses TRBV7-2 and TRBJ2-7; 9 bases match TRBD1. The germline V gene has CDR1 SGHTA and CDR2 FQGNSA. Trimming took 2 bases from V and 3 from J; bases not matched to a gene: 8. The CDR3 has 16 amino acids. The CDR3 is CASSLSGTGRVYEQYF. The DNA for the CDR3 is TGTGCCAGCAGCTTATCTGGGACAGGGAGGGTCTACGAGCAGTACTTC.

The table lists this clone with a count of one. The rearrangement links TRBV7-6 to TRBJ1-3, with D tentatively TRBD1 (6 bases). CDR3 size: 15 residues. Germline assignment: CDR1 SGHVS and CDR2 FNYEAQ. V was cut by 5 bases and J by 4 bases, with 15 bases left in between. The CDR3 DNA sequence: TGTGCCAGCAGCGGAACCGGGACACAGGGAAACACCATATATTTT. It translates to CASSGTGTQGNTIYF.

The chain has TRBV5-1 and TRBJ2-1, with 16 bases fitting TRBD2. V lost 4 bases, J lost 8 bases, and 6 bases stayed unmatched. The CDR3 length is 16 residues. CDR1 is SGHRS, CDR2 YFSETQ, per germline. CDR3 sequence: CASSKGLAGGADEQFF. DNA of the CDR3: TGCGCCAGCAGCAAGGGACTAGCGGGAGGGGCCGATGAGCAGTTCTTC.

V usage is TRBV15 and J usage is TRBJ1-1, with 8 bases identical to TRBD1. Trimming cost V 0 bases and J 0 bases; bases outside gene matches: 18. CDR1 LNHNV and CDR2 YYDKDF come from the germline V gene (reference sequence). The CDR3 length is 21 residues. CDR3 sequence reads: CATSRDNRRTGTGSMNTEAFF. CDR3 in DNA: TGTGCCACCAGCAGAGATAACAGACGTACGGGGACAGGCTCTATGAACACTGAAGCTTTCTTT.

This clone is a singleton in its sample. At one end the junction does not follow the germline gene, possibly because of a read error. The chain carries TRBV11-2 and TRBJ1-1; no clear D. The CDR3 contains 13 residues. From germline, CDR1 is SGHAT and CDR2 FQNNGV. The chain's CDR3 is CASSLEFNSEAFF. The CDR3 bases are TGTGCCAGCAGCTTGGAATTCAACAGTGAAGCTTTCTTT.